This TCR beta chain originates from a study of T cell repertoires in cytomegalovirus infection (dated by TCRdb to the late 2010s). Context from the whole study: Donor HLA type was relevant to the analysis, because carriage of CMV infection together with the matching HLA type was indicated by public TCR beta signatures. Overall results and qualifications from the work: Carriers of CMV infection plus the relevant HLA type were discriminated by the cumulative frequency of public TCR beta family members in the study cohort and in an independent roughly 400-donor cohort. The ex vivo response was dominated by HLA-C-restricted CMV-specific TCR beta clonotypes, which also provided the single most frequent clonotype in two of eight donors.

This clonotype was found many times. This clone's antigen is unknown. There are no base qualities to consult, and no much larger clone falls within one base. Per the germline V gene, MNHEY is the CDR1 and SVGEGT is the CDR2. The CDR3 holds 13 amino acids from the cysteine to the phenylalanine. Only the CDR3 DNA is retained, 39 bases long and in frame from the first base. Trimming takes 2 bases from V and 7 bases from J, and the germline ends sit 12 bases apart. Sequencing used an Illumina HiSeq 1500. The public reads were reanalyzed by TCRdb: fastp trimming at Q25, MiXCR alignment, in-frame beta chains only. Each CDR3 protein gets just one entry, which takes the most common genes and DNA from the rows behind it. The sample data list 490,000 or so distinct CDR3 sequences, and about 11% of these were observed just once. In total, the top ten clones hold roughly 10% of the sample.

The V and J segments used are TRBV6-2 or TRBV6-3 and TRBJ2-7; the D gene assignment is perhaps TRBD1 or TRBD2, with each matching 5 bases. The clonotype was recovered from a human donor in good health (CMV status not recorded). Some clones in this sample may be carry-over from other donors' samples. Sequenced material: PBMCs. In nucleotide form, the sequence is TGTGCCAGCAGTTACGGGACGTCATGGGAGCAGTACTTC. Its protein product is CASSYGTSWEQYF.